This T cell receptor (beta chain) was retrieved from a study of T cells in Graves' hyperthyroidism and ophthalmopathy. Study information: Peripheral blood was collected at initial diagnosis, before any treatment.

RNA transcripts were the template for amplifying TCR beta CDR3 regions. In the first-round RT-PCR of the TCR CDR3, the HTBI primer set was used. MiXCR, applied by TCRdb to the multiplex PCR reads, yields one record per CDR3 protein. The profile shows hundreds of thousands of distinct CDR3 sequences, around 15% of them singletons. At least ten counts were recorded for this clonotype. V gave up 4 bases and J gave up 6 bases, with 10 bases separating them. Germline CDR1 GTSNPN, CDR2 SVGIG (reference sequence). This CDR3 has 12 amino acids. The source is a woman aged 40 to 49 with Graves' ophthalmopathy. Sequenced sample: blood. The chain has TRBV30 and TRBJ2-1; weak D call: TRBD2 (6 bases). The CDR3 is CAWTAGLNEQFF. For the CDR3, the DNA is TGTGCCTGGACAGCGGGCCTCAATGAGCAGTTCTTC.